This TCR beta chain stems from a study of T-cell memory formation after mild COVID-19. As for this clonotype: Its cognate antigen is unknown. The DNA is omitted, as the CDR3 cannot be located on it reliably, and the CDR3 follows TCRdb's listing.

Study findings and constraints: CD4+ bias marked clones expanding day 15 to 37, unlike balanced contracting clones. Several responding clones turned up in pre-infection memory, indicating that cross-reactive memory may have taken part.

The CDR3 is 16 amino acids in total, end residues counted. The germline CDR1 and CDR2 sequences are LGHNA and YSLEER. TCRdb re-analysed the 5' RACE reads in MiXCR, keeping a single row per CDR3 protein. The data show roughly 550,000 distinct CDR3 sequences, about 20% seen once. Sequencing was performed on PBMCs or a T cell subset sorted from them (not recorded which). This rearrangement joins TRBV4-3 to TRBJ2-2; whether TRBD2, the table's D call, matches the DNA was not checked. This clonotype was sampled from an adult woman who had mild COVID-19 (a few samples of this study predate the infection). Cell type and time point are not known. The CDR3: CASSQDPGWAGELFFF.